This note documents a single T cell receptor (beta chain) sequence. What it recognizes is unknown. The PCR contained 60 Vbeta and 13 Jbeta primers. Clones were read by immunoSEQ multiplex PCR, and TCRdb kept only the in-frame ones, dropping some. Here the sample spans about 100,000 clones, 70% to 85% being singletons. The data derive from a study of cytomegalovirus exposure and HLA in healthy donors. Study findings and constraints: As a later analysis revealed, the rate of TCR association differed by HLA locus, with DRB1 most and HLA-C fewest. A few CMV-associated chains proved CMV antigen-specific in vitro. Per published reports, the classifier diagnosed cytomegalovirus status with high specificity and sensitivity. Later work associated 16,951 TCR beta sequences with HLA alleles at 0.05 false discovery rate.

Trimming cost V 6 bases and J 0 bases; bases outside gene matches: 5. The CDR3 consists of 15 residues. Germline values: CDR1 LNHDA, CDR2 SQIVND (reference sequence). This clonotype was sampled from a woman in her thirties or forties in good health and CMV-seronegative. Input material: PBMCs. This chain uses TRBV19 with TRBJ2-7; 10 bases map to TRBD2. CDR3 sequence (DNA): TGTGCCAGTAGAGGGGCTAGCGGGAGCTCCTACGAGCAGTACTTC. Protein: CASRGASGSSYEQYF.